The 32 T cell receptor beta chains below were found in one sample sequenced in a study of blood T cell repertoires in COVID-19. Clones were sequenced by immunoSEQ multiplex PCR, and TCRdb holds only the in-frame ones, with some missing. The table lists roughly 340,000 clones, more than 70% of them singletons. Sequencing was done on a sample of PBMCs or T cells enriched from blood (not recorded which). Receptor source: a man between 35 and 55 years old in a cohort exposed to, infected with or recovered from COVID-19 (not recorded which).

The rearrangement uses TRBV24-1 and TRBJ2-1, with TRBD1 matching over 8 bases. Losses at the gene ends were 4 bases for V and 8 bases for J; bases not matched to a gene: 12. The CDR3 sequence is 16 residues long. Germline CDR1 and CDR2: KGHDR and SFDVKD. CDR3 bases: TGTGCCACCAGTGACCCTAGACAGGGGACGAGGGATGAGCAGTTCTTC. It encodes CATSDPRQGTRDEQFF.

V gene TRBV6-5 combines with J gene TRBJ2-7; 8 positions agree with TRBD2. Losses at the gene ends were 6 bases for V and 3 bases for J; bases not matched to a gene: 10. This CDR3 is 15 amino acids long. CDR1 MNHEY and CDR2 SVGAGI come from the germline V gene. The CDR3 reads CASSVSGMGVYEQYF. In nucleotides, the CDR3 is TGTGCCAGCAGCGTTAGCGGGATGGGGGTCTACGAGCAGTACTTC.

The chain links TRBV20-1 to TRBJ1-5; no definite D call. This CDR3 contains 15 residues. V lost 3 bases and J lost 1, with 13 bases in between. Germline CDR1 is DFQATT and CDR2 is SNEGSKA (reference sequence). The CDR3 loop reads CSASAWTPSNQPQHF. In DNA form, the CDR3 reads TGCAGTGCTAGTGCTTGGACTCCCAGCAATCAGCCCCAGCATTTT.

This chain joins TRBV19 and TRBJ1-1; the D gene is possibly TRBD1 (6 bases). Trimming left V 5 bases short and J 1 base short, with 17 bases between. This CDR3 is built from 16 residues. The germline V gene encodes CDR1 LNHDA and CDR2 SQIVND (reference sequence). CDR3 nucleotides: TGTGCCAGTAGTTCTCCTACAGGGATGGGGAACACTGAAGCTTTCTTT. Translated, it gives CASSSPTGMGNTEAFF. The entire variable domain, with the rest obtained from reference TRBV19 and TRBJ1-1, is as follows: DGGITQSPKYLFRKEGQNVTLSCEQNLNHDAMYWYRQDPGQGLRLIYYSQIVNDFQKGDIAEGYSVSREKKESFPLTVTSAQKNPTAFYLCASSSPTGMGNTEAFFGQGTRLTVV.

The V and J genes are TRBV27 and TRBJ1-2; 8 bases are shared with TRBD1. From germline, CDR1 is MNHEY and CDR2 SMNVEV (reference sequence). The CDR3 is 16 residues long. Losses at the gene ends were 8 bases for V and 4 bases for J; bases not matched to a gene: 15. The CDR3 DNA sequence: TGTGCCAGCGGGCCCGCCACAGGGGGAAACTTCTATGGCTACACCTTC. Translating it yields CASGPATGGNFYGYTF.

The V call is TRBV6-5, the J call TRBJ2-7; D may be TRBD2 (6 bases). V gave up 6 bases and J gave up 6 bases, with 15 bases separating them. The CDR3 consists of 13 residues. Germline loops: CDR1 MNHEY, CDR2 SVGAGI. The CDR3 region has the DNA TGTGCCAGCAGGCGGGACCCGAGCTCCGAGCAGTACTTC. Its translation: CASRRDPSSEQYF.

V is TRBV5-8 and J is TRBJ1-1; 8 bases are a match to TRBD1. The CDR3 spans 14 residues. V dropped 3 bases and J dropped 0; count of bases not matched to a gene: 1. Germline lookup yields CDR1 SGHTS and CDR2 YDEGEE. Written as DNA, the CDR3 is TGTGCCAGCAGCTCGGGACAGGTGAACACTGAAGCTTTCTTT. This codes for CASSSGQVNTEAFF.

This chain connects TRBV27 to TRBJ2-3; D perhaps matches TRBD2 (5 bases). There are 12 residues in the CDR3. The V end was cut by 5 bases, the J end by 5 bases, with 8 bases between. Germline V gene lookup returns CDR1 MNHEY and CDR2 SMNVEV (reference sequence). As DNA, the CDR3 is TGTGCCAGCAGTCCACGGGGAGATACGCAGTATTTT. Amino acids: CASSPRGDTQYF.

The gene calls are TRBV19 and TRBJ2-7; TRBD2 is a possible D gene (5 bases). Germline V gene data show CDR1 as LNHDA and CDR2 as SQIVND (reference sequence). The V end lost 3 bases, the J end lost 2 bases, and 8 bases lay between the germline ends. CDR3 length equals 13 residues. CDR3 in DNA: TGTGCCAGTAGTATCGGGATCACCTACGAGCAGTACTTC. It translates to CASSIGITYEQYF.

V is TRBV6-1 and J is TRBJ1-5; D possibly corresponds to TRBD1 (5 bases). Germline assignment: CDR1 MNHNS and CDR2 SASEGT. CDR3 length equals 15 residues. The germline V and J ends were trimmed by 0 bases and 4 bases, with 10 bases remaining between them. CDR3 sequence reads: CASSEAGGENQPQHF. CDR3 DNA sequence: TGTGCCAGCAGTGAAGCGGGGGGGGAGAATCAGCCCCAGCATTTT.

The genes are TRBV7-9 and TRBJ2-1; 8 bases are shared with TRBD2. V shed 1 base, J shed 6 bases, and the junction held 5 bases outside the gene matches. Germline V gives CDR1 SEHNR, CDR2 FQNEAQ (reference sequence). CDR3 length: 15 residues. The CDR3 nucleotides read TGTGCCAGCAGCTTAGTCGGGACTAGAGGCAATGAGCAGTTCTTC. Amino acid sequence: CASSLVGTRGNEQFF. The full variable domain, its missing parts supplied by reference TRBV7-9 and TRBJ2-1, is DTGVSQNPRHKITKRGQNVTFRCDPISEHNRLYWYRQTLGQGPEFLTYFQNEAQLEKSRLLSDRFSAERPKGSFSTLEIQRTEQGDSAMYLCASSLVGTRGNEQFFGPGTRLTVL.

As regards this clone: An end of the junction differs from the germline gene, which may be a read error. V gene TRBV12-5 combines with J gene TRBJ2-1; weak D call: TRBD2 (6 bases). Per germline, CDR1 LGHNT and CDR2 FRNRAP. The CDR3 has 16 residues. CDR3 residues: CASGLGSGGPYNEQFF. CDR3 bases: TGTGCTAGTGGTTTGGGTTCCGGAGGGCCATACAATGAACAGTTCTTC.

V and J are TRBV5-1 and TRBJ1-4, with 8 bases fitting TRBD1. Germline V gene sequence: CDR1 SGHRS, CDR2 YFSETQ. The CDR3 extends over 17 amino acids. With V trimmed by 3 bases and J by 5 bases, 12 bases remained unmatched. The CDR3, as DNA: TGCGCCAGCAGCTCAGGGACAGGACCAGGGGTAAATGAAAAACTGTTTTTT. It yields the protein CASSSGTGPGVNEKLFF.

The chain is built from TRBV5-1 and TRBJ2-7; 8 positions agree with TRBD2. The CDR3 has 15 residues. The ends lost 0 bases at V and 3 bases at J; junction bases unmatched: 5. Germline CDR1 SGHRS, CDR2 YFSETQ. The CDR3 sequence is CASSLESGRNYEQYF. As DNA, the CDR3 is TGCGCCAGCAGCTTGGAGAGCGGGAGAAACTACGAGCAGTACTTC.

The CDR3 region is CASSYVSGGNEQFF. In nucleotides, the CDR3 is TGTGCCAGCAGTTACGTATCGGGAGGGAATGAGCAGTTCTTC. The V and J genes are TRBV6-2 or TRBV6-3 and TRBJ2-1; 8 nucleotides align to TRBD2. CDR1 is MNHEY, CDR2 SVGEGT, per germline. The CDR3 loop spans 14 amino acids. The V and J ends lost 2 bases and 7 bases, in that order; junction bases with no gene match: 4.

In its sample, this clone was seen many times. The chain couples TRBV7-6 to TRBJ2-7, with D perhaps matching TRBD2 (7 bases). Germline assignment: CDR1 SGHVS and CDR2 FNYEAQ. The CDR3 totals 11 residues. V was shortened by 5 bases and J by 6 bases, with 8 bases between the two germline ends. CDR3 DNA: TGTGCCAGCAGCGGGGGGGCCGAGCAGTACTTC. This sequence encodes CASSGGAEQYF.

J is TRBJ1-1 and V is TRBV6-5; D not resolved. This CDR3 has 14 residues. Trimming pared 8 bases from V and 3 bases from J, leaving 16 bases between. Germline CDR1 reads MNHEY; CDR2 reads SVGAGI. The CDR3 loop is CASGLLGSDTEAFF. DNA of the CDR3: TGTGCCAGCGGACTGTTGGGGTCCGACACTGAAGCTTTCTTT.

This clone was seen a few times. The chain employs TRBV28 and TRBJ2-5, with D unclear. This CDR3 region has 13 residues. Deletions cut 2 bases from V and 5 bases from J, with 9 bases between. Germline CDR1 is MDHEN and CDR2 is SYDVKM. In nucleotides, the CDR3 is TGTGCCAGCAGTTTAGTCCGGCGGGAGACCCAGTACTTC. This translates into CASSLVRRETQYF.

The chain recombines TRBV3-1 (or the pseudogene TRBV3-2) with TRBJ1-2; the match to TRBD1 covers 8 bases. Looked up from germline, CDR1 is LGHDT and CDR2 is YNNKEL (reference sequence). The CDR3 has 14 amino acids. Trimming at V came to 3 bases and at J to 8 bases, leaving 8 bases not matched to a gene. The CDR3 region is CASSQSGGGDGYTF. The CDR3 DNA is TGTGCCAGCAGCCAGTCAGGGGGCGGGGACGGCTACACCTTC.

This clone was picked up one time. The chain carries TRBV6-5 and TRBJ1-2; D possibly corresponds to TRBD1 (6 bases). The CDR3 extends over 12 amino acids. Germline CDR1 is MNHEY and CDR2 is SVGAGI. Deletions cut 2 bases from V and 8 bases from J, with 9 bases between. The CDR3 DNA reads TGTGCCAGCAGTTACGCGCAGGGGGGCTACACCTTC. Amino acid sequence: CASSYAQGGYTF.

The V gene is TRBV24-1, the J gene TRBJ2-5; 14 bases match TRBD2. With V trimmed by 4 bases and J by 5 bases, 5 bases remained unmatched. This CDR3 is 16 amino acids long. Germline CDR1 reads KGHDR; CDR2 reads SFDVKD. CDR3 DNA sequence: TGTGCCACCAGTGACTCGGGACTAGCGGGAGTCGAGACCCAGTACTTC. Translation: CATSDSGLAGVETQYF.

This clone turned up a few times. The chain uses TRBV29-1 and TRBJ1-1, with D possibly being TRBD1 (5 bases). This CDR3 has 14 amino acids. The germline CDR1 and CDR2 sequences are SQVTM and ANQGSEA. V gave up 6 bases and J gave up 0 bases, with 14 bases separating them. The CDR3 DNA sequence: TGCAGCGTATCAACCAGGGCCATGAACACTGAAGCTTTCTTT. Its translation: CSVSTRAMNTEAFF.

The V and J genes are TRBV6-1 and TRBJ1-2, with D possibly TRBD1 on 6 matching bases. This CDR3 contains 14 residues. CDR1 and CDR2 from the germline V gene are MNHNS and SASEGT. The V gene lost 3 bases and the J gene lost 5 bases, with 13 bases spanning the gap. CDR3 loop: CASSEGDRRYGYTF. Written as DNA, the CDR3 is TGTGCCAGCAGTGAGGGCGACAGGAGATATGGCTACACCTTC.

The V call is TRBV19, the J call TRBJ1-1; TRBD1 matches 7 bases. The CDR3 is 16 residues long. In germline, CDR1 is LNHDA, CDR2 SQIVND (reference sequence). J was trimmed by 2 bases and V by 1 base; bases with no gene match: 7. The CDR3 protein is CASSIGAGGTNTEAFF. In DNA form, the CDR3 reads TGTGCCAGTAGTATAGGGGCAGGGGGAACCAACACTGAAGCTTTCTTT.

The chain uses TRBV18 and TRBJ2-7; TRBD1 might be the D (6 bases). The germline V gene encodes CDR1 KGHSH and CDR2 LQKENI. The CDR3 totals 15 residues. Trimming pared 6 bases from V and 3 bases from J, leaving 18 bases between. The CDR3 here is CASSLLGAGDYEQYF. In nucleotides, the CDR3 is TGTGCCAGCTCGCTTTTGGGGGCAGGGGACTACGAGCAGTACTTC.

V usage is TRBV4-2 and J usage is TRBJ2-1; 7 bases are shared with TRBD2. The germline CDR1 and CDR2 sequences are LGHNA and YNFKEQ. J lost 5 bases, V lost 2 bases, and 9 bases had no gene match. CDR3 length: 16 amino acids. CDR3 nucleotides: TGTGCCAGCAGCCAACCCACTAGCGCTTACAACAATGAGCAGTTCTTC. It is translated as CASSQPTSAYNNEQFF.

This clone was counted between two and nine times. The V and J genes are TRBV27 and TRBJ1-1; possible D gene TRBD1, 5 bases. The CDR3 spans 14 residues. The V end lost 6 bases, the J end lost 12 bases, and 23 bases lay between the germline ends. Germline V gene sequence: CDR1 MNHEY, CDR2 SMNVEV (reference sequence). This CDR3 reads CASRSLVGGDGTFF. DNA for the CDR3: TGTGCCAGCAGGTCCCTTGTAGGAGGGGATGGTACTTTCTTT.

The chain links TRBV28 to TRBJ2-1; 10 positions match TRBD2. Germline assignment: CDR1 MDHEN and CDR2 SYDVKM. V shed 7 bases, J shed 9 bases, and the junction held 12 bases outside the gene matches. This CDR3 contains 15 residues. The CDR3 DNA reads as TGTGCCAGCAAAGAAGGTAGCGGGAGGAGGGGTGAGCAGTTCTTC. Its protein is CASKEGSGRRGEQFF.

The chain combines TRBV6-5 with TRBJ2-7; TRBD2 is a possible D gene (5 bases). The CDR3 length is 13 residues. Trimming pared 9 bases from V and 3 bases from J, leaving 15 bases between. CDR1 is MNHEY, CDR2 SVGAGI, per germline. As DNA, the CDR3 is TGTGCCAGTGGGAAACTAGGATTCTACGAGCAGTACTTC. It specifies CASGKLGFYEQYF.

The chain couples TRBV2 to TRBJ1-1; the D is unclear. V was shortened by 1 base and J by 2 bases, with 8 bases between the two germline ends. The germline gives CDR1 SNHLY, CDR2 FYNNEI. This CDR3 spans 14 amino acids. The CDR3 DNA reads TGTGCCAGCAGTGAAGGGGCAGCTAACACTGAAGCTTTCTTT. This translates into CASSEGAANTEAFF. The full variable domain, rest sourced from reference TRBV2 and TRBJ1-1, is EPEVTQTPSHQVTQMGQEVILRCVPISNHLYFYWYRQILGQKVEFLVSFYNNEISEKSEIFDDQFSVERPDGSNFTLKIRSTKLEDSAMYFCASSEGAANTEAFFGQGTRLTVV.

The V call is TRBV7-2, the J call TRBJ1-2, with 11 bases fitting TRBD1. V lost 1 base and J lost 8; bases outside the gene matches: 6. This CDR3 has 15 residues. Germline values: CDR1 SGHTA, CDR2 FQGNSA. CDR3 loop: CASSLEGTGGGGYTF. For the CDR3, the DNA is TGTGCCAGCAGCTTAGAAGGGACAGGGGGTGGAGGCTACACCTTC.

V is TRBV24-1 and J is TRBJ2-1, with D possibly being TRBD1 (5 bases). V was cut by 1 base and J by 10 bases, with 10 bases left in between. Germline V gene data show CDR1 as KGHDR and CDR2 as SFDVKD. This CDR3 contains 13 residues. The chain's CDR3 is CATSDFPGYEQFF. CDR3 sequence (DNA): TGTGCCACCAGTGATTTCCCAGGGTACGAGCAGTTCTTC.